Each of the 30 T cell receptor beta chains below was sequenced from the same sample in a study of metastatic and nonmetastatic thyroid tumors. Thyroid surgery was performed in patients who had received no treatment beforehand. From the PCR reads, TCRdb re-called clones with MiXCR. The sample records about 19,000 clones, 30% to 40% being singletons. The sample was tumor tissue. These receptors came from a male donor with papillary thyroid cancer or a benign thyroid nodule (not recorded which). Some clones in this sample may be carry-over from other donors' samples.

The J gene is TRBJ2-6, the V gene TRBV10-2, with unresolved D. The CDR3 runs 18 residues. CDR1 is WSHSY, CDR2 SAAADI, per germline. V lost 0 bases and J lost 0, with 12 bases in between. The CDR3 DNA is TGCGCCAGCAGTGAGTCAGACAAACTCCACTCTGGGGCCAACGTCCTGACTTTC. It is translated as CASSESDKLHSGANVLTF.

This clone was found many times. J is TRBJ1-4 and V is TRBV3-1; D gene unclear. V was pared by 3 bases and J by 5 bases, with 13 bases between. The CDR3 has 15 amino acids. The germline CDR1 and CDR2 sequences are LGHDT and YNNKEL (reference sequence). The CDR3 reads CASSQRDLRNEKLFF. CDR3 in DNA: TGTGCCAGCAGCCAGCGCGACCTTCGGAATGAAAAACTGTTTTTT.

This clone qualifies as medium-sized. The rearrangement joins TRBV2 to TRBJ1-5; D possibly corresponds to TRBD1 (5 bases). V was clipped by 1 base and J by 0 bases, with 7 bases between them. CDR3 length: 15 residues. Germline loops: CDR1 SNHLY, CDR2 FYNNEI. Here the CDR3 reads CASSEEGDSNQPQHF. The CDR3 region has the DNA TGTGCCAGCAGTGAAGAAGGGGATAGCAATCAGCCCCAGCATTTT.

In its sample, this clone is medium-sized (0.01 to 0.1%). The chain carries TRBV5-1 and TRBJ1-2; D perhaps matches TRBD1 (5 bases). From germline, CDR1 is SGHRS and CDR2 YFSETQ. Deletions cut 0 bases from V and 2 bases from J, with 5 bases between. This CDR3 region has 13 residues. The CDR3 loop is CASSLDRNYGYTF. DNA of the CDR3: TGCGCCAGCAGCTTGGACAGGAACTATGGCTACACCTTC.

This rearrangement joins TRBV5-1 to TRBJ2-1, with 8 bases fitting TRBD1. CDR1 and CDR2 from the germline V gene are SGHRS and YFSETQ. Trimming took 4 bases from V and 4 from J; bases not matched to a gene: 10. This CDR3 comprises 16 residues. Here the CDR3 reads CASSEQGATWYNEQFF. CDR3 nucleotides: TGCGCCAGCAGCGAGCAGGGGGCTACTTGGTACAATGAGCAGTTCTTC.

A word on this clone: A read error may produce the germline difference seen at one junction end. J is TRBJ2-7 and V is TRBV5-1; 7 nucleotides match TRBD1. Germline V gene lookup returns CDR1 SGHRS and CDR2 YFSETQ. The CDR3 is 14 amino acids. In DNA, the CDR3 is TGCGCCAGCAGCTTGACGGGACAGATCTTCGAGAAGTACTTC. It encodes CASSLTGQIFEKYF.

DNA for the CDR3: TGTGCCAGTCACCTTAGCCGGGTCGGCCAGCCCCAGCATTTT. It codes for CASHLSRVGQPQHF. V and J are TRBV2 and TRBJ1-5; D is undetermined. The V gene's germline CDR1 is SNHLY and CDR2 FYNNEI. V was trimmed by 9 bases and J by 7 bases, leaving 19 bases between them. This CDR3 comprises 14 residues.

This clone was counted many times. V is TRBV7-9 and J is TRBJ1-1; the D is unclear. With 1 base removed from V and 5 bases from J, the gap between germline ends came to 8 bases. Germline V lookup: CDR1 SEHNR, CDR2 FQNEAQ (reference sequence). This CDR3 has 13 amino acids. This CDR3 reads CASSLGGWTEAFF. CDR3 sequence (DNA): TGTGCCAGCAGCTTAGGTGGCTGGACTGAAGCTTTCTTT. Full variable domain (remainder filled in from reference TRBV7-9 and TRBJ1-1): DTGVSQNPRHKITKRGQNVTFRCDPISEHNRLYWYRQTLGQGPEFLTYFQNEAQLEKSRLLSDRFSAERPKGSFSTLEIQRTEQGDSAMYLCASSLGGWTEAFFGQGTRLTVV.

This clone was detected ten times or more. This chain uses TRBV25-1 with TRBJ1-4; possibly TRBD1 for D (5 bases). The CDR3 runs to 15 residues. Trimming removed 8 bases from V and 0 bases from J, with 13 bases in between. Germline CDR1 reads MGHDK; CDR2 reads SYGVNS. CDR3 protein: CASAAGFATNEKLFF. In nucleotides, the CDR3 is TGTGCCAGCGCTGCAGGGTTTGCAACTAATGAAAAACTGTTTTTT.

This clone is medium-sized by share. V usage is TRBV6-1 and J usage is TRBJ2-2, with 8 nucleotides matching TRBD2. Germline CDR1 reads MNHNS; CDR2 reads SASEGT. Unmatched junction bases numbered 4, after V lost 7 bases and J lost 6 bases. CDR3 length: 13 amino acids. CDR3 in DNA: TGTGCCAGCATGGAGCGGGAGCCCGGGGAGCTGTTTTTT. Its protein product is CASMEREPGELFF.

This clone showed up many times. V and J are TRBV7-9 and TRBJ2-3, with 12 bases fitting TRBD2. The CDR3 runs 18 residues. CDR1 and CDR2 (germline): SEHNR, FQNEAQ (reference sequence). V trimming: 5 bases; J trimming: 0 bases; junction bases outside the gene matches: 9. The CDR3 nucleotides read TGTGCCAGCAGCCCTAGCGGGAGGGCGCTCCAAAGCACAGATACGCAGTATTTT. This translates into CASSPSGRALQSTDTQYF.

The chain couples TRBV27 to TRBJ2-2, with D possibly being TRBD2 (6 bases). The V gene lost 3 bases and the J gene lost 7 bases, with 18 bases spanning the gap. Germline lookup yields CDR1 MNHEY and CDR2 SMNVEV (reference sequence). This CDR3 is built from 16 residues. The CDR3: CASSLFRDSKGGELFF. DNA of the CDR3: TGTGCCAGCAGTTTGTTCCGGGACTCGAAGGGCGGGGAGCTGTTTTTT.

V usage is TRBV30 and J usage is TRBJ1-2; a weak D match, TRBD1 (5 bases). There are 13 residues in the CDR3. Germline V gene sequence: CDR1 GTSNPN, CDR2 SVGIG (reference sequence). V lost 3 bases, J lost 4 bases, and 12 bases lay in between. In nucleotides, the CDR3 is TGTGCCTGGAGGACGGGACGCTTCTATGGCTACACCTTC. It translates to CAWRTGRFYGYTF.

This clone has ten or more counts. This rearrangement joins TRBV5-1 to TRBJ2-2; possible D gene TRBD2, 5 bases. This CDR3 spans 16 amino acids. Trimming left V 5 bases short and J 4 bases short, with 18 bases between. Germline V gene sequence: CDR1 SGHRS, CDR2 YFSETQ. The CDR3 protein is CASSHVPGVSTGELFF. For the CDR3, the DNA is TGCGCCAGCAGTCATGTACCCGGGGTTAGCACCGGGGAGCTGTTTTTT.

V is TRBV19 and J is TRBJ1-6; the match to TRBD1 covers 9 bases. V shed 10 bases and J 5 bases; nucleotides not matched to a gene: 9. The CDR3 is made up of 15 amino acids. The germline CDR1 and CDR2 sequences are LNHDA and SQIVND (reference sequence). CDR3 protein: CATDPTGGDNSPLHF. Written as DNA, the CDR3 is TGTGCCACCGATCCGACAGGGGGTGATAATTCACCCCTCCACTTT.

This clone rates as medium-sized. The chain carries TRBV2 and TRBJ2-7; D possibly uses TRBD1 or TRBD2 (5 bases each). The length of the CDR3 is 15 residues. V gave up 2 bases and J gave up 4 bases, with 15 bases separating them. The germline CDR1 and CDR2 sequences are SNHLY and FYNNEI. In nucleotides, the CDR3 is TGTGCCAGCAGTGAACTGAGGGGCGTTGGGTACGAGCAGTACTTC. As protein: CASSELRGVGYEQYF.

The chain's CDR3 is CASSPTPGDSVLTF. Here the CDR3 DNA reads TGTGCCAGCAGCCCGACCCCTGGGGACAGCGTCCTGACTTTC. The V and J genes are TRBV7-3 and TRBJ2-6, with 7 nucleotides matching TRBD1. Germline lookup yields CDR1 SGHTA and CDR2 FQGTGA. The junction had 10 bases not matched to a gene; V was cut back by 5 bases and J by 12 bases. The CDR3 has 14 amino acids.

The table lists this clone with a few counts. Given a much more abundant clone one base away, this may be a read error. J is TRBJ1-4 and V is TRBV27; D gene uncertain. Germline V gives CDR1 MNHEY, CDR2 SMNVEV (reference sequence). This CDR3 is built from 15 residues. The V gene lost 4 bases and the J gene lost 0 bases, with 9 bases spanning the gap. In nucleotides, the CDR3 is TGTGCCAGCAGTTCTACCTGCTCAACTAATGAAAAACTGTTTTTT. Translated: CASSSTCSTNEKLFF.

As to this clone: An end of the junction does not agree with germline; a read error may underlie this. The chain combines TRBV28 with TRBJ2-7, with D unclear. The CDR3 has 13 residues. Germline V lookup: CDR1 MDHEN, CDR2 SYDVKM. The CDR3 nucleotides are TGTGCCAGCAGTTTATGGGCAGCCTACGAGAAGTACTTC. This sequence encodes CASSLWAAYEKYF.

This clone ranks as medium-sized (0.01 to 0.1%). This sequence joins TRBV27 and TRBJ2-6; a weak D match, TRBD2 (6 bases). The CDR3 is 15 residues long. The V and J ends lost 3 bases and 4 bases respectively, with 10 bases between them. CDR1 is MNHEY, CDR2 SMNVEV, per germline (reference sequence). The CDR3, as DNA: TGTGCCAGCAGTTTTTCGACTAGGGGGGCCAACGTCCTGACTTTC. Translating gives CASSFSTRGANVLTF.

This chain uses TRBV6-2 or TRBV6-3 with TRBJ1-6; 8 bases are shared with TRBD1. Per germline, CDR1 MNHEY and CDR2 SVGEGT. The ends lost 6 bases at V and 7 bases at J; junction bases unmatched: 20. The CDR3 is 19 residues long. Written as DNA, the CDR3 is TGTGCCAGCAGACGGGGGACAGGAGGCACCACCTCTGGAAATTCACCCCTCCACTTT. Amino acid sequence: CASRRGTGGTTSGNSPLHF.

This clone was seen many times. V and J are TRBV7-9 and TRBJ1-4, with D possibly being TRBD1 (5 bases). Trimming shortened V by 5 bases and J by 8 bases, and 18 bases separated the two germline ends. This CDR3 spans 15 amino acids. CDR1 and CDR2 (germline): SEHNR, FQNEAQ (reference sequence). The CDR3 here is CASSQGHIGREKLFF. CDR3 sequence (DNA): TGTGCCAGCAGCCAAGGACACATTGGGAGGGAAAAACTGTTTTTT.

This clone rates as medium-sized (0.01 to 0.1%). The chain carries TRBV2 and TRBJ1-2; no firm D call. Germline lookup yields CDR1 SNHLY and CDR2 FYNNEI. This CDR3 contains 15 residues. V was shortened by 2 bases and J by 2 bases, with 12 bases between the two germline ends. CDR3 in DNA: TGTGCCAGCAGTGAACGGCAGTTAACCAACTATGGCTACACCTTC. It is translated as CASSERQLTNYGYTF.

This clone was picked up a small number of times. This chain connects TRBV28 to TRBJ2-3, with a possible D match to TRBD2 (6 bases). The V gene lost 3 bases and the J gene lost 0 bases, with 16 bases spanning the gap. The CDR3 consists of 17 residues. CDR1 is MDHEN, CDR2 SYDVKM, per germline. The CDR3 reads CASSFVGRLTSTDTQYF. CDR3 nucleotide sequence: TGTGCCAGCAGTTTCGTGGGGAGGCTCACAAGCACAGATACGCAGTATTTT.

This clone showed up many times. A single base separates this from a much larger clone, so it may be a read error. The identical CDR3 is also encoded by other nucleotide sequences in the sample. The CDR3 here is CASSEGDRTSTDTQYF. CDR3 bases: TGCGCCAGCAGTGAAGGAGACAGGACGAGCACAGATACGCAGTATTTT. V gene TRBV2 combines with J gene TRBJ2-3, with D maybe TRBD1 (6 bases). Per the germline V gene, CDR1 is SNHLY and CDR2 is FYNNEI. The CDR3 sequence is 16 residues long.

In regard to this clone: One end of the junction does not line up with germline, which may come from a read error. This chain links TRBV5-1 with TRBJ2-3; 8 bases map to TRBD2. The length of the CDR3 is 15 residues. CDR1 and CDR2 from the germline V gene are SGHRS and YFSETQ. The CDR3 nucleotides are TGCTCCAGCAGGCCCAGCGGGAGTTTCCTCTATACGCAGTATTTT. Its protein is CSSRPSGSFLYTQYF.

The genes are TRBV20-1 and TRBJ2-7; D is tentatively TRBD1 or TRBD2 (5 bases each). V was trimmed by 1 base and J by 3 bases, leaving 16 bases between them. The CDR3 length is 15 residues. Per germline, CDR1 DFQATT and CDR2 SNEGSKA (reference sequence). The CDR3 bases are TGCAGTGCTAGAGTCGAGGGACGTATAAACTACGAGCAGTACTTC. This sequence encodes CSARVEGRINYEQYF.

The chain uses TRBV11-2 and TRBJ2-7; D is ambiguous. Germline V gene lookup returns CDR1 SGHAT and CDR2 FQNNGV. Trimming removed 1 base at V and 0 bases at J, with 13 bases between. This CDR3 has 16 residues. In DNA, the CDR3 is TGTGCCAGCAGCTTAGTTCAGGCGGCCAGCTCCTACGAGCAGTACTTC. It yields the protein CASSLVQAASSYEQYF.

In its sample, this clone was seen many times. The chain employs TRBV5-1 and TRBJ1-4; tentative D call: TRBD1 (5 bases). Germline CDR1 is SGHRS and CDR2 is YFSETQ. Between the trimmed V and J ends, which lost 5 bases and 4 bases, there was a span of 12 bases. This CDR3 is built from 14 residues. CDR3 protein: CASRPYQGNEKLFF. The CDR3 DNA reads TGCGCCAGCAGGCCTTACCAGGGTAATGAAAAACTGTTTTTT. Full variable domain (remainder filled in from reference TRBV5-1 and TRBJ1-4): KAGVTQTPRYLIKTRGQQVTLSCSPISGHRSVSWYQQTPGQGLQFLFEYFSETQRNKGNFPGRFSGRQFSNSRSEMNVSTLELGDSALYLCASRPYQGNEKLFFGSGTQLSVL.

This clone is labeled as medium-sized. The chain uses TRBV28 and TRBJ2-3; D gene unclear. This CDR3 region has 13 residues. V was pared by 3 bases and J by 0 bases, with 4 bases between. Germline V gene sequence: CDR1 MDHEN, CDR2 SYDVKM. The CDR3 DNA sequence: TGTGCCAGCAGTTTGTCAAGCACAGATACGCAGTATTTT. Translation gives CASSLSSTDTQYF.